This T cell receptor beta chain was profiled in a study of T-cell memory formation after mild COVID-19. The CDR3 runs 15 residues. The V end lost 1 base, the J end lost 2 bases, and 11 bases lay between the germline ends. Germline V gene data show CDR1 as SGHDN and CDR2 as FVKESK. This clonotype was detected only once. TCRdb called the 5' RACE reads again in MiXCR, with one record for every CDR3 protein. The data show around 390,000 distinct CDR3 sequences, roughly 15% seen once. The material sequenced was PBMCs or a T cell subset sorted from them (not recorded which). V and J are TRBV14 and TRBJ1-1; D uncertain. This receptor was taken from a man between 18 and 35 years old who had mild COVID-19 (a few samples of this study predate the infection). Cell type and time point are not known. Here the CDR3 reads CASSQAFTANTEAFF. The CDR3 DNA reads TGTGCCAGCAGCCAAGCATTTACAGCAAACACTGAAGCTTTCTTT.